Listed here are 13 T cell receptor beta chains from one sample, sequenced in a study of cytomegalovirus exposure and HLA in healthy donors. PCR employed 60 Vbeta and 13 Jbeta primers. Repertoires were generated with immunoSEQ multiplex PCR, while TCRdb's copy carries only in-frame clones and drops some. The repertoire has roughly 180,000 clones, about four fifths of them found once; the top ten carry 1.5% to 2%. Sequencing input: PBMCs. The source is a woman between 25 and 40 years old in good health and CMV-seronegative.

Of note for this clone: The junction departs from the called germline gene at one end, perhaps through a read error. This specimen includes other DNA sequences encoding the same CDR3. The chain carries TRBV4-1 and TRBJ2-5, with no clear D. CDR3 length equals 15 residues. In germline, CDR1 is MGHRA, CDR2 YSYEKL. The CDR3 nucleotides read TGCGCCAGCAGCCAAGATCGCACTAACGAAGAGACCCAATACTTC. It translates to CASSQDRTNEETQYF.

The chain joins TRBV7-2 to TRBJ2-7, with D possibly being TRBD2 (5 bases). Between the trimmed V and J ends, which lost 6 bases and 3 bases, there was a span of 15 bases. The CDR3 is made up of 14 amino acids. The germline V gene has CDR1 SGHTA and CDR2 FQGNSA. CDR3 bases: TGTGCCAGCAGTGGAGCCGGGGAGTTCTACGAGCAGTACTTC. Amino acid sequence: CASSGAGEFYEQYF.

The chain joins TRBV7-9 to TRBJ1-1; 7 bases are a match to TRBD1. The junction had 8 bases not matched to a gene; V was cut back by 3 bases and J by 1 base. The CDR3 contains 16 residues. Per the germline V gene, CDR1 is SEHNR and CDR2 is FQNEAQ (reference sequence). Here the CDR3 reads CASSFLMTGKNTEAFF. CDR3 in DNA: TGTGCCAGCAGCTTTCTGATGACAGGGAAGAACACTGAAGCTTTCTTT.

The chain employs TRBV5-1 and TRBJ1-2; D uncertain. CDR1 and CDR2 from the germline V gene are SGHRS and YFSETQ. This CDR3 spans 14 amino acids. Trimming shortened V by 4 bases and J by 3 bases, and 13 bases separated the two germline ends. CDR3 DNA sequence: TGCGCCAGCAGCCCACACGTCCGGGACTATGGCTACACCTTC. It codes for CASSPHVRDYGYTF. The whole variable domain, filled in from reference TRBV5-1 and TRBJ1-2, reads KAGVTQTPRYLIKTRGQQVTLSCSPISGHRSVSWYQQTPGQGLQFLFEYFSETQRNKGNFPGRFSGRQFSNSRSEMNVSTLELGDSALYLCASSPHVRDYGYTFGSGTRLTVV.

V usage is TRBV30 and J usage is TRBJ2-1, with 9 bases identical to TRBD2. Germline CDR1 is GTSNPN and CDR2 is SVGIG (reference sequence). This CDR3 spans 13 amino acids. The ends lost 3 bases at V and 6 bases at J; junction bases unmatched: 3. The CDR3 sequence is CAWRGLAVNEQFF. The CDR3 nucleotides read TGTGCCTGGAGGGGACTAGCAGTCAATGAGCAGTTCTTC.

The rearrangement joins TRBV7-9 to TRBJ1-5, with D possibly TRBD1 on 5 matching bases. The CDR3 is 16 amino acids. Germline V gene sequence: CDR1 SEHNR, CDR2 FQNEAQ (reference sequence). Trimming stripped 4 bases from V and 6 bases from J, with 19 bases between. The CDR3 is CASSSGGGSLGQPQHF. CDR3 in DNA: TGTGCCAGCAGCTCCGGGGGGGGGAGTCTTGGTCAGCCCCAGCATTTT.

The rearrangement links TRBV18 to TRBJ2-2, with D possibly matching TRBD1 (5 bases). Germline lookup yields CDR1 KGHSH and CDR2 LQKENI. V gave up 5 bases and J gave up 4 bases, with 14 bases separating them. The CDR3 spans 15 residues. The CDR3 here is CASSYDRSLTGELFF. CDR3 coding DNA: TGTGCCAGCTCATACGACAGAAGCCTCACCGGGGAGCTGTTTTTT. Full variable domain (remainder filled in from reference TRBV18 and TRBJ2-2): NAGVMQNPRHLVRRRGQEARLRCSPMKGHSHVYWYRQLPEEGLKFMVYLQKENIIDESGMPKERFSAEFPKEGPSILRIQQVVRGDSAAYFCASSYDRSLTGELFFGEGSRLTVL.

This clone was recorded once. The V call is TRBV19, the J call TRBJ2-3; a weak D match, TRBD2 (6 bases). Per germline, CDR1 LNHDA and CDR2 SQIVND (reference sequence). The V gene lost 1 base and the J gene lost 3 bases, with 11 bases spanning the gap. This CDR3 has 15 residues. The DNA for the CDR3 is TGTGCCAGTAGTATAGGGGCGGCGGGAACAGATACGCAGTATTTT. It encodes CASSIGAAGTDTQYF.

This clone was seen only once. This rearrangement joins TRBV2 to TRBJ1-2; 7 bases are shared with TRBD1. Trimming removed 2 bases from V and 5 bases from J; junction bases left unmatched: 5. CDR1 is SNHLY, CDR2 FYNNEI, per germline. The CDR3 spans 14 residues. In DNA, the CDR3 is TGTGCCAGCAGTGAACGGGACAGTAGATATGGCTACACCTTC. Encoded protein: CASSERDSRYGYTF.

This clone has a single count. The chain has TRBV7-2 and TRBJ2-5; D possibly corresponds to TRBD2 (6 bases). The CDR3 runs 15 residues. The germline V and J ends were trimmed by 1 base and 5 bases, with 14 bases remaining between them. The germline CDR1 and CDR2 sequences are SGHTA and FQGNSA. The CDR3 DNA reads TGTGCCAGCAGCTTAGGCGGAGGGACTGGGGAGACCCAGTACTTC. It specifies CASSLGGGTGETQYF.

This chain links TRBV10-2 with TRBJ2-7; TRBD2 matches 9 bases. The V segment lost 5 bases and the J segment 0 bases; nucleotides outside the gene matches: 2. CDR1 and CDR2 (germline): WSHSY, SAAADI. The CDR3 has 14 residues. CDR3 DNA: TGCGCCAGCAGTTTGACTAGCGGCTCCTACGAGCAGTACTTC. It codes for CASSLTSGSYEQYF.

CDR3 protein: CASSLEEEQGIYGYTF. CDR3 sequence (DNA): TGCGCCAGCAGCCTAGAAGAGGAACAGGGTATCTATGGCTACACCTTC. The chain combines TRBV4-1 with TRBJ1-2, with a possible D match to TRBD1 (6 bases). Deletions cut 4 bases from V and 4 bases from J, with 19 bases between. Germline V gene sequence: CDR1 MGHRA, CDR2 YSYEKL. The CDR3 consists of 16 residues.

The chain's CDR3 is CASSQQEASSYEQYV. The CDR3 region has the DNA TGCGCCAGCAGCCAGCAGGAGGCCAGCTCCTACGAGCAGTACGTC. The rearrangement uses TRBV4-1 and TRBJ2-7; the D gene is possibly TRBD2 (5 bases). Trimming removed 3 bases at V and 0 bases at J, with 12 bases between. Looked up from germline, CDR1 is MGHRA and CDR2 is YSYEKL. The CDR3 is 15 amino acids.